This TCR beta chain was captured by sequencing in a study of shared clonotypes between healthy human individuals. For the study at large: There were three CD4 naive, three CD4 memory, two CD8 naive and one CD8 memory plates per donor.

CDR1 and CDR2 from the germline V gene are SGHRS and YFSETQ. CDR3 size: 14 residues. The ends were cut back, 5 bases at V and 4 bases at J, with 13 bases in the middle. Splitting the CD4+ cells yielded a CD45RA+ naive subset and a CD45RA-negative memory subset. Here immunoSEQ multiplex PCR was the method, and the copy in TCRdb shows in-frame clones only, minus some. Found here are approximately 1,500,000 clones, roughly 95% of them singletons; the top ten hold more than 0.9%. The chain uses TRBV5-1 and TRBJ2-1, with D possibly being TRBD1 (6 bases). The TCR was taken from a young man in good health. Material: naive CD4+ T cells sorted from blood. Subset reported: CD45RA+ positively selected. The CDR3 spells CASSRGQKYNEQFF. The CDR3 DNA is TGCGCCAGCAGTCGGGGACAAAAATACAATGAGCAGTTCTTC.